This T cell receptor beta chain was documented in a study of T cells after yellow fever vaccination. On the study more broadly: Fractions of low cell number were prepared using SMART-Seq v4 Ultra Low Input.

By 5'RACE template switching, TCR cDNA was produced, with a universal primer site and UMIs added in the process. TCRdb analysed the 5' RACE reads with MiXCR anew, one entry per CDR3 protein. The sample contains under 500,000 distinct CDR3 sequences, approximately 19% of which appear only once. The length of the CDR3 is 14 residues. The V gene's germline CDR1 is SGHTA and CDR2 FQGNSA. Trimming pared 1 base from V and 2 bases from J, leaving 8 bases between. Overall study results and limits: Some clonotypes, a small share, were shared between CD4 and CD8 compartments. The study re-detected most primary-vaccination clones after the booster (approximately 96% CD4, almost 90% CD8).

Concerning this clonotype: Its antigen remains unknown.

The chain is built from TRBV7-2 and TRBJ1-2; D unclear. This clonotype was obtained from a young man who received the YFV17D yellow fever vaccine. This specimen consisted of PBMCs, obtained before the yellow fever booster vaccination. The CDR3: CASSLVEINYGYTF. As DNA, the CDR3 is TGTGCCAGCAGCTTAGTAGAGATAAACTATGGCTACACCTTC. Supplemented by reference TRBV7-2 and TRBJ1-2, the full variable domain reads GAGVSQSPSNKVTEKGKDVELRCDPISGHTALYWYRQSLGQGLEFLIYFQGNSAPDKSGLPSDRFSAERTGGSVSTLTIQRTQQEDSAVYLCASSLVEINYGYTFGSGTRLTVV.